The 3 T cell receptor beta chains reported below all come from one sample, sequenced in a study of human T cells and chemical hapten exposure. TCRdb re-called the RACE reads with MiXCR, one entry per CDR3 protein. The sample has 80,000 to 95,000 distinct CDR3 sequences; about 10% are singletons. Time point defined: patch test 1, 2 weeks after DPC sensitization. Sample treatment: therapeutic diphenylcyclopropenone sensitization with weekly scalp DPC. The sequencing here drew on whole blood, taken in connection with sensitization to the hapten diphenylcyclopropenone (DPC). These receptors all come from a woman aged 45-65 years with alopecia areata. Some clones in this sample may be carry-over from other donors' samples.

This clonotype was observed many times. The chain is built from TRBV2 and TRBJ2-1; 11 bases are shared with TRBD2. CDR1 is SNHLY, CDR2 FYNNEI, per germline. CDR3 length: 17 residues. The J segment lost 4 bases and the V segment lost 8 bases, leaving 13 bases of the junction unmatched. CDR3 sequence reads: CASVALAGGTGYNEQFF. CDR3 nucleotide sequence: TGTGCCAGCGTAGCCCTAGCGGGAGGAACAGGGTACAATGAGCAGTTCTTC.

This clonotype appeared many times. The chain joins TRBV6-5 to TRBJ1-6; possible D gene TRBD1, 6 bases. V shed 4 bases and J shed 5 bases, with 15 bases lying between them. This CDR3 comprises 16 residues. The germline V gene encodes CDR1 MNHEY and CDR2 SVGAGI. The CDR3 nucleotides are TGTGCCAGCAGTTCCACCTACAGGGTGCATAATTCACCCCTCCACTTT. As protein: CASSSTYRVHNSPLHF.

This clonotype occurred a few times. V and J are TRBV18 and TRBJ1-5; 10 nucleotides align to TRBD1. After removal of 6 bases from V and 6 bases from J, the junction contained 8 bases not matched to a gene. Germline V gene data show CDR1 as KGHSH and CDR2 as LQKENI. CDR3 length equals 15 residues. CDR3 sequence (DNA): TGTGCCAGCTCGCGTGGACAGGGGGAGGTTCAGCCCCAGCATTTT. Protein: CASSRGQGEVQPQHF.